The 3 T cell receptor beta chains presented below share a single source sample, sequenced in a study of blood T cell repertoires in COVID-19. The data were produced by immunoSEQ multiplex PCR, yet TCRdb's version contains in-frame clones alone and is incomplete. The table lists around 220,000 clones, 65% to 90% of them singletons, with nearly 4.5% in the top ten. Sequencing was done on a sample of peripheral blood. The receptors shown here come from a man in his fifties with acute or convalescent COVID-19.

The chain uses TRBV9 and TRBJ1-4; 9 nucleotides match TRBD1. The V gene end was trimmed by 3 bases and the J gene end by 7 bases; junction bases not matched to a gene: 7. This CDR3 comprises 15 residues. Germline V gene data show CDR1 as SGDLS and CDR2 as YYNGEE. CDR3 DNA sequence: TGTGCCAGCAGCGAGAGGGACAGGGTGGCTGAAAAACTGTTTTTT. Its translation: CASSERDRVAEKLFF.

This clone was counted a few times. The rearrangement uses TRBV5-5 and TRBJ2-7, with TRBD1 matching 11 bases. Germline lookup yields CDR1 SGHKS and CDR2 YYEKEE (reference sequence). The CDR3 has 15 residues. With 4 bases clipped from V and 6 bases from J, the junction kept 9 bases outside the gene matches. The CDR3 DNA reads as TGTGCCAGCAGCCCAACCGGGACAGGGGGACTCGAGCAGTACTTC. It specifies CASSPTGTGGLEQYF.

As to this clone: A much more abundant neighbour one base away suggests this may be a read error. The sample has other DNA sequences that encode this CDR3 too. The V and J genes are TRBV6-2 or TRBV6-3 and TRBJ1-2, with unresolved D. Germline loops: CDR1 MNHEY, CDR2 SVGEGT. Between the trimmed V and J ends, which lost 6 bases and 2 bases, there was a span of 10 bases. This CDR3 spans 13 amino acids. The CDR3 nucleotides are TGTGCCAGCAGCCCCGACATCAACTATGGCTACACCTTC. It encodes CASSPDINYGYTF.